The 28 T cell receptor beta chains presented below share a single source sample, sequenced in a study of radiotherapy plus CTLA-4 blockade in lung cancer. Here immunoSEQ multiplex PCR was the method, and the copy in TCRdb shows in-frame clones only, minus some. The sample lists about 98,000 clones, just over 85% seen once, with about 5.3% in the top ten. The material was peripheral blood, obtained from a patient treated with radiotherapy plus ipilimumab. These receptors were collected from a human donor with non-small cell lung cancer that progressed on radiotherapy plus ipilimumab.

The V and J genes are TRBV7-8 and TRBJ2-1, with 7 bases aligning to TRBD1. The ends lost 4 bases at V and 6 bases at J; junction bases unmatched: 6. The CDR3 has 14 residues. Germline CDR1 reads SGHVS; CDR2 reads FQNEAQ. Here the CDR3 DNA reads TGTGCCAGCAGCTCGAACAGGGGCGGCAATGAGCAGTTCTTC. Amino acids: CASSSNRGGNEQFF.

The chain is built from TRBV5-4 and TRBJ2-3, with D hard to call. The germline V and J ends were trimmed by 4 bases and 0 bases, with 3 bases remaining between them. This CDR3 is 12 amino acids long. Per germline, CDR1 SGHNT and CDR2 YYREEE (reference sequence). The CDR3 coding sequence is TGTGCCAGCAGCCGAAGCACAGATACGCAGTATTTT. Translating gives CASSRSTDTQYF.

The CDR3 bases are TGTGCCAGCAGTTACTCGAATGCAGATACGCAGTATTTT. Its translation: CASSYSNADTQYF. The chain recombines TRBV6-6 with TRBJ2-3, with D uncertain. Trimming shortened V by 0 bases and J by 4 bases, and 5 bases separated the two germline ends. CDR3 size: 13 residues. Germline V gene data show CDR1 as MNHNY and CDR2 as SVGAGI (reference sequence).

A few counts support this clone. The CDR3 region has the DNA TGTGCCAGCAGTCGAGCCGAGTCTGGAAACACCATATATTTT. Its protein product is CASSRAESGNTIYF. The chain carries TRBV7-9 and TRBJ1-3; D not certain. Trimming shortened V by 6 bases and J by 1 base, and 10 bases separated the two germline ends. The CDR3 loop spans 14 amino acids. Germline CDR1 SEHNR, CDR2 FQNEAQ (reference sequence).

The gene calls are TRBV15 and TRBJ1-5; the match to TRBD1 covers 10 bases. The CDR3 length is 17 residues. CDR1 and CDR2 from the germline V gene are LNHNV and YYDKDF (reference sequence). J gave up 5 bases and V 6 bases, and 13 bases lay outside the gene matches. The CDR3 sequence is CATSSRQGAGGYQPQHF. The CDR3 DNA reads TGTGCCACCAGTAGCAGACAGGGGGCCGGTGGGTATCAGCCCCAGCATTTT. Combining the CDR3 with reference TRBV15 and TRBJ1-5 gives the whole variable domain DAMVIQNPRYQVTQFGKPVTLSCSQTLNHNVMYWYQQKSSQAPKLLFHYYDKDFNNEADTPDNFQSRRPNTSFCFLDIRSPGLGDTAMYLCATSSRQGAGGYQPQHFGDGTRLSIL.

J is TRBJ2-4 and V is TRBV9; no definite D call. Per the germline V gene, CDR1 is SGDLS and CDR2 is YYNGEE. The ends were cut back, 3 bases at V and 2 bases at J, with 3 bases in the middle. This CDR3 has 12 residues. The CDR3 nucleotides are TGTGCCAGCAGCGGACCCAAAAACATTCAGTACTTC. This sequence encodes CASSGPKNIQYF.

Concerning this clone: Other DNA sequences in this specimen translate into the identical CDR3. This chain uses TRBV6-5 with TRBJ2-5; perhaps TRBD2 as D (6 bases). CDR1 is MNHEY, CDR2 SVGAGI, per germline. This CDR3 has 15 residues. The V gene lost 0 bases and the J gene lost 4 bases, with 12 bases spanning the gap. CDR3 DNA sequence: TGTGCCAGCAGTTACTCGAGACTGGGAGGAGAGACCCAGTACTTC. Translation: CASSYSRLGGETQYF.

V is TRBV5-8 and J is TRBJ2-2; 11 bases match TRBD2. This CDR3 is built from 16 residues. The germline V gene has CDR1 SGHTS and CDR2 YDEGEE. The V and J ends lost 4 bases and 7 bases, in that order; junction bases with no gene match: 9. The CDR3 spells CASSVGTSGWIGELFF. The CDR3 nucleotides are TGTGCCAGCAGCGTCGGGACTAGCGGTTGGATCGGGGAGCTGTTTTTT. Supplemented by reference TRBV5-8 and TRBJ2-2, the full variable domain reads EAGVTQSPTHLIKTRGQQATLRCSPISGHTSVYWYQQALGLGLQFLLWYDEGEERNRGNFPPRFSGRQFPNYSSELNVNALELEDSALYLCASSVGTSGWIGELFFGEGSRLTVL.

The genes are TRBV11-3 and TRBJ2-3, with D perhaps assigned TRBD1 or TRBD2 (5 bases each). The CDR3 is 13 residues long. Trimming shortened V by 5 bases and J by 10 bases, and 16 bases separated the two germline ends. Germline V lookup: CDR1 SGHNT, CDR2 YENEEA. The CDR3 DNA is TGTGCCAGCAGCCCCAGCTCAGGGACGCCGCAGTATTTT. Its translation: CASSPSSGTPQYF.

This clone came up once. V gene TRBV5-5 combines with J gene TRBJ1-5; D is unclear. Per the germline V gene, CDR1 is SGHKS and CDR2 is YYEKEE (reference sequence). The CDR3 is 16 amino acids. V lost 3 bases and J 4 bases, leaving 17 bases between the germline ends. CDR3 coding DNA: TGTGCCAGCAGCTCCCATCCGGGGAAATCTAATCAGCCCCAGCATTTT. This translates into CASSSHPGKSNQPQHF. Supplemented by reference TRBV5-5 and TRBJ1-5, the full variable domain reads DAGVTQSPTHLIKTRGQQVTLRCSPISGHKSVSWYQQVLGQGPQFIFQYYEKEERGRGNFPDRFSARQFPNYSSELNVNALLLGDSALYLCASSSHPGKSNQPQHFGDGTRLSIL.

This CDR3 is CASSFRTGSGGDEQFF. CDR3 in DNA: TGTGCCAGCAGCTTCAGGACAGGCTCAGGGGGGGATGAGCAGTTCTTC. The chain recombines TRBV5-6 with TRBJ2-1; D may match TRBD1 or TRBD2 (7 bases each). The CDR3 contains 16 residues. Germline values: CDR1 SGHDT, CDR2 YYEEEE. Trimming took 2 bases from V and 8 from J, leaving 20 bases between them.

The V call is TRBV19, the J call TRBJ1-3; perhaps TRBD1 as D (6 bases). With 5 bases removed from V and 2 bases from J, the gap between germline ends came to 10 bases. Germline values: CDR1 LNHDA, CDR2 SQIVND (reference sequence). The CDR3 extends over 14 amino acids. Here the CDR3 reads CASSLQGAGNTIYF. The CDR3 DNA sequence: TGTGCCAGTAGTCTACAGGGAGCTGGAAACACCATATATTTT.

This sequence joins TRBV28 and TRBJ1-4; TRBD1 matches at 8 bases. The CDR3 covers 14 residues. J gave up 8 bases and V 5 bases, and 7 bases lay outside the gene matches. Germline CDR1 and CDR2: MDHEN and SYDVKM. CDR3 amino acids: CASSPTGVGEKLFF. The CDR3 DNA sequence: TGTGCCAGCAGTCCGACAGGGGTAGGAGAAAAACTGTTTTTT.

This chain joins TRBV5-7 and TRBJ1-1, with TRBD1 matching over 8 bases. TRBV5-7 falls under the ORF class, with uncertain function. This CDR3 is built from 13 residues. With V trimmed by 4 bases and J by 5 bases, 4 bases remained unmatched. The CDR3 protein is CASSATGETEAFF. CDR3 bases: TGTGCCAGCAGCGCGACAGGGGAAACTGAAGCTTTCTTT.

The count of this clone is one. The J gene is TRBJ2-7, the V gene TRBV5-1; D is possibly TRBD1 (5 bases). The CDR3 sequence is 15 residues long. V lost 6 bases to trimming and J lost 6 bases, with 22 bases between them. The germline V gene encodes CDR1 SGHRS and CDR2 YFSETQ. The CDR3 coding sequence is TGCGCCAGCACAAGGGGAACGGAAAAAACCGGCGAGCAGTACTTC. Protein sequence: CASTRGTEKTGEQYF.

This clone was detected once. CDR3 residues: CASSQTTYEQYF. CDR3 nucleotide sequence: TGTGCCAGCAGCCAAACAACCTACGAGCAGTACTTC. This chain connects TRBV7-8 to TRBJ2-7, with no clear D. The CDR3 has 12 amino acids. V was clipped by 5 bases and J by 2 bases, with 7 bases between them. Germline V gives CDR1 SGHVS, CDR2 FQNEAQ.

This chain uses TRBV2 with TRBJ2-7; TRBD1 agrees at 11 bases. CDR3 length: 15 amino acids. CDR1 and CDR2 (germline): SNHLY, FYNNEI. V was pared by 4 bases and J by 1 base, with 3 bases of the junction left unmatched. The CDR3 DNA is TGTGCCAGCAGTGCTGGGACAGGGGGTTCCTACGAGCAGTACTTC. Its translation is CASSAGTGGSYEQYF. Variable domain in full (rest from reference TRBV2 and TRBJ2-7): EPEVTQTPSHQVTQMGQEVILRCVPISNHLYFYWYRQILGQKVEFLVSFYNNEISEKSEIFDDQFSVERPDGSNFTLKIRSTKLEDSAMYFCASSAGTGGSYEQYFGPGTRLTVT.

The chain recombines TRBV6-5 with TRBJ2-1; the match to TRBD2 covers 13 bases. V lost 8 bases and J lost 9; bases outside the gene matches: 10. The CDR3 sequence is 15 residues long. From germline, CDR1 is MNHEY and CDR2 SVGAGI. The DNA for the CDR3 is TGTGCCAGCGAACGGACTAGCGGGAGTGGGAGTGAGCAGTTCTTC. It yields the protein CASERTSGSGSEQFF.

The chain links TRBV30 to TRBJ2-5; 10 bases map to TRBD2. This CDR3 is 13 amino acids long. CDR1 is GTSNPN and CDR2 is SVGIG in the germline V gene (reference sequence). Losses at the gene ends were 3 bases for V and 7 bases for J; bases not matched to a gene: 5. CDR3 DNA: TGTGCCTGGAGCGCCCAGCGGGGGGGGACCCAGTACTTC. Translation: CAWSAQRGGTQYF.

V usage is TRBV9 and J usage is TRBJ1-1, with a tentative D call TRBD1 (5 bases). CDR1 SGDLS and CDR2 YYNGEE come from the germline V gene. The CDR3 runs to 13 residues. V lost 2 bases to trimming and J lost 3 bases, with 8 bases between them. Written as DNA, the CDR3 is TGTGCCAGCAGCGTGGGGCGGTACACTGAAGCTTTCTTT. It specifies CASSVGRYTEAFF.

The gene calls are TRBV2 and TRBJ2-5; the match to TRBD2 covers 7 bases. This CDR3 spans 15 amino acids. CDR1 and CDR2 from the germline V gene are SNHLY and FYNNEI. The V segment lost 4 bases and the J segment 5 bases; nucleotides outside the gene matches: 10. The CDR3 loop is CASSVEAGVGETQYF. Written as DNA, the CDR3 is TGTGCCAGCAGTGTGGAGGCGGGAGTTGGGGAGACCCAGTACTTC. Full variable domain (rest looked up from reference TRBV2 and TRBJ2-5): EPEVTQTPSHQVTQMGQEVILRCVPISNHLYFYWYRQILGQKVEFLVSFYNNEISEKSEIFDDQFSVERPDGSNFTLKIRSTKLEDSAMYFCASSVEAGVGETQYFGPGTRLLVL.

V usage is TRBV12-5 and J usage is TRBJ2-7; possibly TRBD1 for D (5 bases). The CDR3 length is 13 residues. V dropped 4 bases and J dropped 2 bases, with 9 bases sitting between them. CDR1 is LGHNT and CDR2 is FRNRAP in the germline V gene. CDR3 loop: CASGSGQAYEQYF. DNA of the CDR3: TGTGCTAGTGGTTCCGGACAAGCCTACGAGCAGTACTTC.

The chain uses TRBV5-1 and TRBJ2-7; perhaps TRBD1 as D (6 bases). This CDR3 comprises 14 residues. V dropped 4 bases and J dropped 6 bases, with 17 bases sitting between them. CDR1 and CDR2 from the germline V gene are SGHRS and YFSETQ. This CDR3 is CASSPGTRSSEQYF. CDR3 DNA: TGCGCCAGCAGCCCGGGGACACGGAGCTCCGAGCAGTACTTC.

The DNA for the CDR3 is TGTGCCAGCAGCCCCGGACCGGGACAATGGTACCAAGAGACCCAGTACTTC. Protein: CASSPGPGQWYQETQYF. The J gene is TRBJ2-5, the V gene TRBV14; a weak D match, TRBD1 (6 bases). The CDR3 is 17 amino acids. V lost 4 bases to trimming and J lost 0 bases, with 18 bases between them. The V gene's germline CDR1 is SGHDN and CDR2 FVKESK.

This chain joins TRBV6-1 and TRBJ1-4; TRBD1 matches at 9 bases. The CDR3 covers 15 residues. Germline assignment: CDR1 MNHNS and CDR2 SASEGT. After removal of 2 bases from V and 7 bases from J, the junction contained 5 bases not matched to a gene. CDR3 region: CASSEQGQGPEKLFF. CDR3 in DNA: TGTGCCAGCAGTGAACAGGGACAGGGTCCTGAAAAACTGTTTTTT.

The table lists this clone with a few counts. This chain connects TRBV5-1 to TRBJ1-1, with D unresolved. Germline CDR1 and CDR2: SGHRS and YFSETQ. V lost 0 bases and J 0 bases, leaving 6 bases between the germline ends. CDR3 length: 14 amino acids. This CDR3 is CASSLGAVNTEAFF. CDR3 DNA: TGCGCCAGCAGCTTGGGCGCAGTGAACACTGAAGCTTTCTTT.

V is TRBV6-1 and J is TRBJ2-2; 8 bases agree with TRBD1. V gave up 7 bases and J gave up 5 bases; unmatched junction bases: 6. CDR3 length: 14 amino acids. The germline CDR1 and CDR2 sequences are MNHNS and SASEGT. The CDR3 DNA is TGTGCCAGCAAGACAGGGGTTGCGACCGGGGAGCTGTTTTTT. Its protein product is CASKTGVATGELFF.

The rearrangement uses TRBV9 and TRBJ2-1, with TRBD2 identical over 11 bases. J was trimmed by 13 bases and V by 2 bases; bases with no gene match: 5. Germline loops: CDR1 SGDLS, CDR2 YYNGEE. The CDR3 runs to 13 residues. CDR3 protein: CASSVTSGSVQFF. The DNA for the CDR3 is TGTGCCAGCAGCGTTACTAGCGGGAGTGTCCAGTTCTTC.